This T cell receptor (beta chain) was identified in a study of T-cell memory formation after mild COVID-19. Study context: Most TCR clusters belonged to a single donor.

Constant-segment primers were used for 5'RACE, and the resulting TCR alpha and TCR beta cDNA libraries carried sample barcodes and UMIs. TCRdb itself ran the 5' RACE reads through MiXCR, one entry per CDR3 protein. This sample has some 600,000 distinct CDR3 sequences, with 15% to 20% found just once. In regard to this clonotype: Its cognate antigen is unknown.

Study observations and caveats: Pre-infection memory harbored some responding clones, suggesting cross-reactive memory joined.

Sequences were obtained from PBMCs or a T cell subset sorted from them (not recorded which). The clonotype originates from an adult woman who had mild COVID-19 (a few samples of this study predate the infection). Cell type and time point are not known.

The CDR3 nucleotides are TGTGCCAGCAGGACCCAGGGTTCCGGCTACACCTTC. Its protein is CASRTQGSGYTF. The chain is built from TRBV12-3 or TRBV12-4 and TRBJ1-2; a weak D match, TRBD1 (5 bases). The CDR3 is 12 residues long. Trimming stripped 6 bases from V and 8 bases from J, with 13 bases between.